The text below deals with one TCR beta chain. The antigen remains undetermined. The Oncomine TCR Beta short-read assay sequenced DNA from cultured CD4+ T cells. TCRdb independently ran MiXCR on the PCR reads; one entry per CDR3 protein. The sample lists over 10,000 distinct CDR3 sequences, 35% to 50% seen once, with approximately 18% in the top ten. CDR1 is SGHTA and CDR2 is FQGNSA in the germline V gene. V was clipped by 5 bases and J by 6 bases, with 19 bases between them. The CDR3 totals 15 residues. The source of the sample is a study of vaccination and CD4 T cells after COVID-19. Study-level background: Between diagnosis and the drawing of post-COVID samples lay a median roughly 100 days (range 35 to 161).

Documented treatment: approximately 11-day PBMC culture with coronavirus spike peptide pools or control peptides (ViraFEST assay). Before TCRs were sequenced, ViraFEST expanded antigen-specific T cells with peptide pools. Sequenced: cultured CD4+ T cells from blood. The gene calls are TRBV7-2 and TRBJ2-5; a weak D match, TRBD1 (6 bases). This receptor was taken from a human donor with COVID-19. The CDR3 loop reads CASSPNRDTGKTQYF. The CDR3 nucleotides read TGTGCCAGCAGCCCAAACCGGGACACCGGAAAGACCCAGTACTTC.